These T cell receptor beta chains were read from a single sample in a study of blood T cell repertoires in COVID-19. The method was immunoSEQ multiplex PCR; TCRdb's version includes in-frame clones alone and lacks a portion of them. The top ten hold roughly 1.9% of the sample, which has about 300,000 clones, roughly nine tenths seen once. Sequencing was carried out using peripheral blood. Source of these receptors: a woman in her thirties with COVID-19, enrolled during active disease. The CDR3 runs from the conserved cysteine through the conserved F or W. D genes are given only for firm matches. Expanded clones are given a class, and other clones once, few, many or no size at all.

d_call j_call clone_size v_call cdr3_nt cdr3_aa
NA TRBJ1-1 NA TRBV19 TGTGCCAGTTCCTCGGGGGTACCTGAAGCTTTCTTT CASSSGVPEAFF
TRBD1 TRBJ1-4 NA TRBV11-3 TGTGCCAGCAGCCGTTCAGGGGGACACCTCGCAACTAATGAAAAACTGTTTTTT CASSRSGGHLATNEKLFF
NA TRBJ1-1 once TRBV12-3/TRBV12-4 TGTGCCACGACAAACAGGGCGAACACTGAAGCTTTCTTT CATTNRANTEAFF
NA TRBJ1-1 NA TRBV2 TGTGCCAGCGTGAGGGTGGGCACTGAAGCTTTCTTT CASVRVGTEAFF
TRBD2 TRBJ2-1 NA TRBV18 TGTGCCAGCTCCCCCGACCTAGCGGGGGGGCCAAGTGGGCAGTTCTTC CASSPDLAGGPSGQFF
TRBD2 TRBJ2-1 NA TRBV6-2/TRBV6-3 TGTGCCAGCAACCCTGGAAGCGGGGGGGCTAATGAGCAGTTCTTC CASNPGSGGANEQFF
TRBD1 TRBJ1-3 NA TRBV18 TGTGCCAGCTCAACGAGGCCAGGGGGCTCTGGAAACACCATATATTTT CASSTRPGGSGNTIYF
TRBD1 TRBJ2-1 NA TRBV5-6 TGTGCCAGCAGCTTGCTGGACAGGAACTACAATGAGCAGTTCTTC CASSLLDRNYNEQFF
TRBD1 TRBJ1-4 NA TRBV4-3 TGCGCCAGCAGCCAACACAGGGGATTTAATGAAAAACTGTTTTTT CASSQHRGFNEKLFF
NA TRBJ1-5 many TRBV29-1 TGCAGCGTCGCGGACAGTTTAAATAGCAATCAGCCCCAGCATTTT CSVADSLNSNQPQHF
TRBD2 TRBJ2-1 NA TRBV19 TGTGCCAGTAGTATTCAGCTAGCGGGGGCAAGAAATGAGCAGTTCTTC CASSIQLAGARNEQFF
TRBD2 TRBJ2-2 NA TRBV19 TGTGCCAGTCTCGGGGGGTCGAACACCGGGGAGCTGTTTTTT CASLGGSNTGELFF
NA TRBJ1-1 NA TRBV18 TGTGCCAGCTCTCCTAGTGTTTACACTGAAGCTTTCTTT CASSPSVYTEAFF
TRBD1 TRBJ2-7 NA TRBV5-4 TGTGCCAGCAGCTTGACAGGGGGCGATAACGAGCAGTACTTC CASSLTGGDNEQYF
NA TRBJ2-3 once TRBV5-1 TGCGCCAGCAGGGAAGGCCCGAGGACAGATACGCAGTATTTT CASREGPRTDTQYF
NA TRBJ2-7 NA TRBV21-1 TGTGCCAGCAGCAACGGCCGGAACTACTACGAGCAGTACTTC CASSNGRNYYEQYF
NA TRBJ1-6 once TRBV6-5 TGTGCCAGCAGTTCGGACAGAATTAATTCACCCCTCCACTTT CASSSDRINSPLHF
TRBD2 TRBJ2-5 NA TRBV3-1/TRBV3-2 TGTGCCAGCAGCCAAGGGGTGACTAGCGGGGCTCGGGGAGAGACCCAGTACTTC CASSQGVTSGARGETQYF
TRBD2 TRBJ2-2 NA TRBV7-8 TGTGCCAGCAGCTCACCAAGCGGGGAAAACACCGGGGAGCTGTTTTTT CASSSPSGENTGELFF
NA TRBJ1-1 NA TRBV10-2 TGCGCCAGCAGTGAGGCCGGGGATCCCGTAGCTTTCTTT CASSEAGDPVAFF
TRBD2 TRBJ2-3 NA TRBV7-2 TGTGCCAGCAGCCTACGGGGGGACACAGATACGCAGTATTTT CASSLRGDTDTQYF
TRBD1 TRBJ2-3 NA TRBV5-5 TGTGCCAGCAGCCAACAGGGGGAGGTGGATACGCAGTATTTT CASSQQGEVDTQYF
TRBD1 TRBJ1-4 NA TRBV27 TGTGCCAGCTCGCGCCAGGGGGATGAAAAACTGTTTTTT CASSRQGDEKLFF
NA TRBJ1-1 NA TRBV7-9 TGTGCCAGCAGCTTAGCCCAGGGAATGAATGCTTTCTTT CASSLAQGMNAFF
TRBD2 TRBJ2-1 NA TRBV7-2 TGTGCCAGCAGCTTAGATATTACTAGCGGGCGTAGGGATGAGCAGTTCTTC CASSLDITSGRRDEQFF
TRBD1 TRBJ2-1 NA TRBV5-4 TGTGCCAGCAGCTTTCGGACAGGGGATCGTGAGCAGTTCTTC CASSFRTGDREQFF
NA TRBJ1-1 NA TRBV5-1 TGCGCCAGCAGCTCAGGGGCGATGAACACTGAAGCTTTCTTT CASSSGAMNTEAFF
TRBD1 TRBJ2-2 once TRBV24-1 TGTGCCACCAGTGACCCCGGGACAGACACCGGGGAGCTGTTTTTT CATSDPGTDTGELFF
TRBD1 TRBJ1-4 NA TRBV27 TGTGCCAGCAGTTTTCTACCCGGGACAGGGTTGGAAAAACTGTTTTTT CASSFLPGTGLEKLFF
TRBD2 TRBJ2-4 NA TRBV10-3 TGTGCCATCAGTGAGTTGTCTAGCGGGCCGGTGATTCAGTACTTC CAISELSSGPVIQYF
TRBD2 TRBJ2-3 NA TRBV7-6 TGTGCCAGCAGCTTAGGGCGGGGGTCAGATACGCAGTATTTT CASSLGRGSDTQYF
NA TRBJ2-3 NA TRBV28 TGTGCCAGCAGTAAGATTGCGAACCCCACAGATACGCAGTATTTT CASSKIANPTDTQYF
NA TRBJ1-1 NA TRBV2 TGTGCCAGCAGTGACAGGGGTTGGACTGAAGCTTTCTTT CASSDRGWTEAFF
NA TRBJ1-1 once TRBV18 TGTGCCAGCTCACCGGGGGCGGCTGGCACTGAAGCTTTCTTT CASSPGAAGTEAFF
TRBD1 TRBJ1-5 NA TRBV18 TGTGCCAGCGCGACAGGGGTGGAGCAGCCCCAGCATTTT CASATGVEQPQHF
NA TRBJ1-4 NA TRBV10-3 TGTGCCATCAGTGAAGGGAGGAGCGGTAATGAAAAACTGTTTTTT CAISEGRSGNEKLFF
NA TRBJ1-6 NA TRBV11-3 TGTGCCAGCAGCTCGCCAGGGGATGCATCGACTTCACCCCTCCACTTT CASSSPGDASTSPLHF
NA TRBJ1-6 NA TRBV6-5 TGTGCCAGCCAGCTTAGGCGGCGGAATTCACCCCTCCACTTT CASQLRRRNSPLHF
TRBD2 TRBJ2-7 NA TRBV7-2 TGTGCCAGCAGCCTAGCCGGGACTAGCGGCTACGAGCAGTACTTC CASSLAGTSGYEQYF
NA TRBJ1-5 NA TRBV18 TGTGCCAGCTCACCACGGGGGGATCAGCCCCAGCATTTT CASSPRGDQPQHF
NA TRBJ1-2 NA TRBV4-3 TGCGCCAGCAGCCAAGAGCGCGGTAACCGGAGCTACACCTTC CASSQERGNRSYTF
TRBD1 TRBJ1-5 NA TRBV3-1/TRBV3-2 TGTGCCAGCAGCGGTTCCAGCGGGACAGGGAGGAATCAGCCCCAGCATTTT CASSGSSGTGRNQPQHF
NA TRBJ1-2 NA TRBV13 TGTGCCAGCAGCTTAGGACAGGGAGGCTACACCTTC CASSLGQGGYTF
NA TRBJ1-3 NA TRBV21-1 TGTGCCAGCAGCAAAGAGATTCAGGGGGGAGACACCATATATTTT CASSKEIQGGDTIYF
NA TRBJ1-1 NA TRBV30 TGTGCCTGGAGTCTTTACACTGAAGCTTTCTTT CAWSLYTEAFF
TRBD1 TRBJ1-6 NA TRBV6-6 TGTGCCAGCAATGACAGGGGGCGAAATTCACCCCTCCACTTT CASNDRGRNSPLHF
NA TRBJ2-3 once TRBV2 TGTGCCAGCAGTTTTGTAGGGGGCACAGATACGCAGTATTTT CASSFVGGTDTQYF
TRBD2 TRBJ2-1 once TRBV29-1 TGCAGCTCCGGGGGGGGCTATTACAATGAGCAGTTCTTC CSSGGGYYNEQFF
NA TRBJ1-1 NA TRBV9 TGTGCCAGCAGCGCGAGCCCAGGGCGCCTTGCTTTCTTT CASSASPGRLAFF
TRBD1 TRBJ1-1 NA TRBV6-5 TGTGCCAGCAGTTACAGCGACAGGGCCACCACTGAAGCTTTCTTT CASSYSDRATTEAFF
TRBD1 TRBJ1-6 NA TRBV5-4 TGTGCCAGCAGCCCCCGGGACAGGGACTCACCCCTCCACTTT CASSPRDRDSPLHF
TRBD1 TRBJ1-6 NA TRBV9 TGTGCCAGCAGCCCTCCCCCCGGGACAGGGAATTCACCCCTCCACTTT CASSPPPGTGNSPLHF
TRBD2 TRBJ2-5 many TRBV5-4 TGTGCCAGCAGACGTGACTTGACTAGCGGGGGACAAGAGACCCAGTACTTC CASRRDLTSGGQETQYF
NA TRBJ1-6 NA TRBV4-2 TGTGCCAGCAGCCAAGATCACGGTTCACCCCTCCACTTT CASSQDHGSPLHF
NA TRBJ2-1 NA TRBV4-1 TGCGCCAGCAGCCGCCCGGGATTAGATAGCGATGAGCAGTTCTTC CASSRPGLDSDEQFF